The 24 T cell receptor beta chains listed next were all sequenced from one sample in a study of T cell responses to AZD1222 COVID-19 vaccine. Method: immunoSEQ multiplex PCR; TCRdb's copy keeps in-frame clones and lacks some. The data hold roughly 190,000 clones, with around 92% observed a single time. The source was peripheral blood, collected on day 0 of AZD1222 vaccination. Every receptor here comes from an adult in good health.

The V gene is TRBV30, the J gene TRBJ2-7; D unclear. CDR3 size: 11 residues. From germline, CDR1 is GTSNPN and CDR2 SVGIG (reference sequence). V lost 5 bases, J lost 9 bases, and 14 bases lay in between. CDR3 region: CAWGQTAGQYF. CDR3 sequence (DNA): TGTGCCTGGGGGCAGACGGCTGGGCAGTACTTC.

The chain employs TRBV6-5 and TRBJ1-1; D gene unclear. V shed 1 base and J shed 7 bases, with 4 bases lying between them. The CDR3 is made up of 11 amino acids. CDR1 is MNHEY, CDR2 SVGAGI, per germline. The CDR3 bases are TGTGCCAGCAGTTACTTCGGTGAAGCTTTCTTT. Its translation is CASSYFGEAFF.

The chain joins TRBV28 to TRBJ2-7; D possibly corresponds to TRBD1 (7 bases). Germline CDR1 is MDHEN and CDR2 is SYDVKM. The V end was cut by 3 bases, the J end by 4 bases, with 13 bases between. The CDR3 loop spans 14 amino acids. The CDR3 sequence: CASSLGQGGYEQYF. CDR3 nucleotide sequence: TGTGCCAGCAGTTTGGGCCAGGGGGGTTACGAGCAGTACTTC.

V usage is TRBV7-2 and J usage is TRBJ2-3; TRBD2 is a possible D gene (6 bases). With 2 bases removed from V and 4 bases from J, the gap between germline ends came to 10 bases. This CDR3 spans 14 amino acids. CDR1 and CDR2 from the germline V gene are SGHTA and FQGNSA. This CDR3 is CASSLMTSSDTQYF. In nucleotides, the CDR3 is TGTGCCAGCAGCTTAATGACTAGTTCAGATACGCAGTATTTT.

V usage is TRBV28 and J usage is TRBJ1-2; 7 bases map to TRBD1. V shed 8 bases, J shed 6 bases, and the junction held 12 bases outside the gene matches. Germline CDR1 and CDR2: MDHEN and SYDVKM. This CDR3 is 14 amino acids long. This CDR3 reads CASLRPEGGNGYTF. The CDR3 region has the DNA TGTGCCAGCCTCCGACCCGAAGGGGGCAATGGCTACACCTTC.

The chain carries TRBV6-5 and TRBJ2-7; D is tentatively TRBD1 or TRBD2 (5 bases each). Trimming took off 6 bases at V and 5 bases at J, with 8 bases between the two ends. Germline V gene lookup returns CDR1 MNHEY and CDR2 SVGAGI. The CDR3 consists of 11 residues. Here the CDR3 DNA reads TGTGCCAGCAGGAGGGGCCACGAGCAGTACTTC. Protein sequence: CASRRGHEQYF.

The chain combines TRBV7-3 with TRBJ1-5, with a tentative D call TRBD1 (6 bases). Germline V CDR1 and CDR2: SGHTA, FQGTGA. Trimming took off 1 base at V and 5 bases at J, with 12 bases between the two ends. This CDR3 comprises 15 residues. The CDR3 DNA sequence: TGTGCCAGCAGCTTAAATGGGGGCTCCCATCAGCCCCAGCATTTT. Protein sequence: CASSLNGGSHQPQHF.

The CDR3 here is CASKARYTEAFF. CDR3 sequence (DNA): TGTGCCAGCAAGGCCCGTTACACTGAAGCTTTCTTT. The gene calls are TRBV28 and TRBJ1-1; no definite D call. V was shortened by 7 bases and J by 3 bases, with 9 bases between the two germline ends. The CDR3 consists of 12 residues. CDR1 and CDR2 (germline): MDHEN, SYDVKM.

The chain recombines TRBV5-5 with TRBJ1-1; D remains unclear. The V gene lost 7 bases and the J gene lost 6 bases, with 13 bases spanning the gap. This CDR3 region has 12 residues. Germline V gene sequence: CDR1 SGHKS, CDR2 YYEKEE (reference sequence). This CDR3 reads CASHLDNPEAFF. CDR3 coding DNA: TGTGCCAGCCACCTGGATAACCCTGAAGCTTTCTTT.

CDR3 nucleotide sequence: TGTGCCAGCTCACCACAAACGGGACAGGGAGGCTACGAGCAGTACTTC. Its protein is CASSPQTGQGGYEQYF. The V call is TRBV18, the J call TRBJ2-7, with TRBD1 matching 9 bases. Germline lookup yields CDR1 KGHSH and CDR2 LQKENI. This CDR3 has 16 amino acids. V lost 1 base to trimming and J lost 3 bases; unmatched junction nucleotides: 7.

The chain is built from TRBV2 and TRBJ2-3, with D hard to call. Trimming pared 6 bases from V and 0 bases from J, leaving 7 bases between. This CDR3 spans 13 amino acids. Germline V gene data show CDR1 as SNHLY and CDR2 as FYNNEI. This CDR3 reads CASRFTSTDTQYF. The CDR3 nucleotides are TGTGCCAGCAGATTTACTAGCACAGATACGCAGTATTTT.

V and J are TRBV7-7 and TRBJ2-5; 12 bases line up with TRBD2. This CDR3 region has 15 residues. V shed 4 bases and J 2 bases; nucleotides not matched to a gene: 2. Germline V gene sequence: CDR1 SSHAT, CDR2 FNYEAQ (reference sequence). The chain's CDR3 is CASSSLAGGQETQYF. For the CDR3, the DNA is TGTGCCAGCAGCTCGCTAGCGGGGGGGCAAGAGACCCAGTACTTC. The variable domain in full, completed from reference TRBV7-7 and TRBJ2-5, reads GAGVSQSPRYKVTKRGQDVTLRCDPISSHATLYWYQQALGQGPEFLTYFNYEAQPDKSGLPSDRFSAERPEGSISTLTIQRTEQRDSAMYRCASSSLAGGQETQYFGPGTRLLVL.

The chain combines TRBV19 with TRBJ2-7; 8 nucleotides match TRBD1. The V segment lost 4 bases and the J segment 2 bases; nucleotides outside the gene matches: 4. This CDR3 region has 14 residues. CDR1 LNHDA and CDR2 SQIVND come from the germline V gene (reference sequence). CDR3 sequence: CASSRRTGTYEQYF. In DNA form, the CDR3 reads TGTGCCAGTAGTAGGCGGACAGGGACCTACGAGCAGTACTTC.

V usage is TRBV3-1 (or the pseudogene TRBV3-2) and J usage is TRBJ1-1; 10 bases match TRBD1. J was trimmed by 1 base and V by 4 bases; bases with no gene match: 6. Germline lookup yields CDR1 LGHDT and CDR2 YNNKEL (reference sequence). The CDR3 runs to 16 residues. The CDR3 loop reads CASSPTWTGGNTEAFF. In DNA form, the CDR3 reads TGTGCCAGCAGCCCCACTTGGACAGGGGGGAACACTGAAGCTTTCTTT.

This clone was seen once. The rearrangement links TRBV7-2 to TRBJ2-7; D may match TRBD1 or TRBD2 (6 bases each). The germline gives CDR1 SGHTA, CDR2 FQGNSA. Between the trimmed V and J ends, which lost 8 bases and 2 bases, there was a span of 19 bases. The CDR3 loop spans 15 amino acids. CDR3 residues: CASVKFTGGPYEQYF. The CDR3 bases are TGTGCCAGCGTAAAATTCACCGGGGGCCCCTACGAGCAGTACTTC.

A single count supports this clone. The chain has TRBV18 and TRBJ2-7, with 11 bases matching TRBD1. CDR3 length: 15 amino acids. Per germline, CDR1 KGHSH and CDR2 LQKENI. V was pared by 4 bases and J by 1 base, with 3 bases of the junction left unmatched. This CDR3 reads CASSRGQGDSYEQYF. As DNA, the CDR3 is TGTGCCAGCTCACGGGGACAGGGGGATTCCTACGAGCAGTACTTC.

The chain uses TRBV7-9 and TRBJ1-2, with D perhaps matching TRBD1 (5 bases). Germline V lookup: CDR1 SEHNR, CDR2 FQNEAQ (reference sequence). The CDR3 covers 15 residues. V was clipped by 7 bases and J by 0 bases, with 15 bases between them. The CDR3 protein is CASIPRDVANYGYTF. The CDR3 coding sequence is TGTGCCAGCATCCCGCGGGACGTAGCTAACTATGGCTACACCTTC.

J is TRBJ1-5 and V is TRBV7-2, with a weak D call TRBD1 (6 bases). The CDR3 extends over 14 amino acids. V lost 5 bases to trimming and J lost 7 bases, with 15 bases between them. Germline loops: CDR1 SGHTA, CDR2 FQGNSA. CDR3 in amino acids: CASSQGSGGQPQHF. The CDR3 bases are TGTGCCAGCAGCCAAGGGTCGGGGGGCCAGCCCCAGCATTTT.

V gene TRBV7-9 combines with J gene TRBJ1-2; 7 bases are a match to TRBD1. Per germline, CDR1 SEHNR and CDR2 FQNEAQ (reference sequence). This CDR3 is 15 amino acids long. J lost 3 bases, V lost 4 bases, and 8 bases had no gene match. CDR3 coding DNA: TGTGCCAGCAGCTCGACCTTTACAGGGGACTATGGCTACACCTTC. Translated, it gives CASSSTFTGDYGYTF.

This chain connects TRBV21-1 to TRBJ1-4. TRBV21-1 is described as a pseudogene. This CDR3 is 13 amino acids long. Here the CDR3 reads CASSKKASEKLFF. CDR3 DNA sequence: TGTGCCAGCAGCAAAAAGGCGTCGGAAAAACTGTTTTTT.

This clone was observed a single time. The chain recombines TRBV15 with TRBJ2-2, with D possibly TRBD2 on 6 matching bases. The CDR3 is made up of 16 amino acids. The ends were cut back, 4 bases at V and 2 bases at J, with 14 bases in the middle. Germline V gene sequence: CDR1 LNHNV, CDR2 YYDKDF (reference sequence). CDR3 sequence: CATSTTGGFNTGELFF. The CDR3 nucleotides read TGTGCCACCAGCACAACCGGGGGATTTAACACCGGGGAGCTGTTTTTT.

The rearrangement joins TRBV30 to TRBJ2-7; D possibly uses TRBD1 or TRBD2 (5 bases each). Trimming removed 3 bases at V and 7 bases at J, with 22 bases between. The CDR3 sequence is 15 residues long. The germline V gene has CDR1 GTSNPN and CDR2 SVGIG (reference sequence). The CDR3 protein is CAWSSSGTAGGEQYF. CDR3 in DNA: TGTGCCTGGAGCTCGTCCGGGACCGCTGGTGGAGAGCAGTACTTC.

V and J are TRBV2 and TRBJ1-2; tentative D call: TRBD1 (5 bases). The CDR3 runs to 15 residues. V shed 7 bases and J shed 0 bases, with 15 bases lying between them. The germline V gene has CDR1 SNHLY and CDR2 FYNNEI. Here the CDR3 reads CASMGGDLANYGYTF. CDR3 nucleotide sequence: TGTGCCAGCATGGGAGGGGACTTAGCTAACTATGGCTACACCTTC.

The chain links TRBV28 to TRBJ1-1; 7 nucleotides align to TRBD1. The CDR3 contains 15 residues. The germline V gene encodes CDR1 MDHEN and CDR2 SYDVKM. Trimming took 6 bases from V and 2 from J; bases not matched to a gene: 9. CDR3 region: CASRRGDRDNTEAFF. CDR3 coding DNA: TGTGCCAGCAGGAGAGGGGACAGAGATAACACTGAAGCTTTCTTT.